The clone carrying this TCR beta chain was found many times. Its antigen is unknown. The data were obtained in a study of blood T cells in healthy people across ages. Whole-study results and caveats: The long-lived group displayed more naive CD4+ cells, plus higher diversity, than the aged donors did. TCR beta diversity tracked closely with naive T cell percentage.

Combining a sample-barcoded 5' primer with a J-beta primer mix, a second PCR ran for roughly 7 to 12 cycles. In TCRdb, the 5' RACE reads were re-called with MiXCR into one record per CDR3 protein. In the table there are 1.2 million to 1.5 million distinct CDR3 sequences, approximately 42% of which are singletons. Researchers isolated at least 7 million PBMCs per sample. The origin of this receptor is a woman aged 18-29 years in good health. Sequenced input: blood.

CDR3 protein: CSVVGPGRANEQFF. In DNA, the CDR3 is TGCAGCGTTGTGGGTCCCGGGAGGGCAAATGAGCAGTTCTTC. The chain employs TRBV29-1 and TRBJ2-1; 8 bases line up with TRBD2. The CDR3 totals 14 residues. Germline V gene data show CDR1 as SQVTM and CDR2 as ANQGSEA. With 4 bases clipped from V and 7 bases from J, the junction kept 9 bases outside the gene matches.